Each of the 27 T cell receptor beta chains below was sequenced from the same sample in a study of shared clonotypes between healthy human individuals. TCRdb's table, derived via immunoSEQ multiplex PCR, lists solely in-frame clones and lacks some. Of roughly 480,000 clones detected, roughly 85% appear once; the ten largest clones hold more than 10%. Sequenced sample: PBMCs. The receptors were gathered from a middle-aged woman in good health. Some clones in this sample may be carry-over from other donors' samples.

This chain joins TRBV7-8 and TRBJ1-1; D unresolved. This CDR3 contains 16 residues. V was cut by 6 bases and J by 1 base, with 18 bases left in between. The germline CDR1 and CDR2 sequences are SGHVS and FQNEAQ. The CDR3 DNA follows: TGTGCCAGCAGTTCCCGGCCAGCCTACCGGAACACTGAAGCTTTCTTT. It yields the protein CASSSRPAYRNTEAFF. Full variable domain (missing parts from reference TRBV7-8 and TRBJ1-1): GAGVSQSPRYKVAKRGQDVALRCDPISGHVSLFWYQQALGQGPEFLTYFQNEAQLDKSGLPSDRFFAERPEGSVSTLKIQRTQQEDSAVYLCASSSRPAYRNTEAFFGQGTRLTVV.

The chain uses TRBV6-5 and TRBJ2-7; the D gene is possibly TRBD2 (5 bases). V dropped 4 bases and J dropped 2 bases, with 9 bases sitting between them. Germline V lookup: CDR1 MNHEY, CDR2 SVGAGI. The CDR3 sequence is 13 residues long. In nucleotides, the CDR3 is TGTGCCAGCAGTTGGGCTAGCACCTACGAGCAGTACTTC. It yields the protein CASSWASTYEQYF.

This chain uses TRBV7-9 with TRBJ2-1; D is unclear. The CDR3 extends over 13 amino acids. CDR1 and CDR2 (germline): SEHNR, FQNEAQ (reference sequence). V lost 2 bases, J lost 7 bases, and 9 bases lay in between. The CDR3 DNA follows: TGTGCCAGCAGCTTACAAAGGCGAAATGAGCAGTTCTTC. Translating gives CASSLQRRNEQFF.

This chain links TRBV19 with TRBJ1-2, with TRBD1 as a possible D gene (5 bases). Germline assignment: CDR1 LNHDA and CDR2 SQIVND (reference sequence). The CDR3 loop spans 15 amino acids. The V end was cut by 3 bases, the J end by 4 bases, with 15 bases between. The CDR3 here is CASSIAGGLAYGYTF. The CDR3 DNA reads as TGTGCCAGTAGTATCGCCGGGGGTCTTGCCTATGGCTACACCTTC.

As to this clone: This likely came from a read error, as a far larger clone is one base away. The rearrangement links TRBV29-1 to TRBJ1-5; 9 bases agree with TRBD1. CDR1 and CDR2 from the germline V gene are SQVTM and ANQGSEA. The CDR3 has 14 residues. CDR3 amino acids: CSVGGQGDHQPQNF. CDR3 DNA: TGCAGCGTTGGGGGACAGGGTGATCATCAGCCCCAGAATTTT.

The gene calls are TRBV28 and TRBJ2-1; a possible D gene is TRBD2 (5 bases). Trimming left V 2 bases short and J 7 bases short, with 15 bases between. This CDR3 is built from 15 residues. Germline CDR1 MDHEN, CDR2 SYDVKM. The CDR3 DNA follows: TGTGCCAGCAGTTTAGGTGGGAGTCTTGATAATGAGCAGTTCTTC. Amino acids: CASSLGGSLDNEQFF.

The rearrangement links TRBV4-2 to TRBJ2-7, with 10 nucleotides matching TRBD2. Trimming cost V 0 bases and J 4 bases; bases outside gene matches: 6. CDR3 length: 16 residues. Germline V lookup: CDR1 LGHNA, CDR2 YNFKEQ. The CDR3 nucleotides read TGTGCCAGCAGCCAAGATGTGGCAGCGGGAGGGTACGAGCAGTACTTC. Translation gives CASSQDVAAGGYEQYF.

The V gene is TRBV19, the J gene TRBJ2-7, with a weak D call TRBD1 (6 bases). The CDR3 has 14 residues. Germline V gene lookup returns CDR1 LNHDA and CDR2 SQIVND (reference sequence). Trimming took off 3 bases at V and 5 bases at J, with 14 bases between the two ends. This CDR3 is CASSMGQGSHEQYF. DNA for the CDR3: TGTGCCAGTAGTATGGGTCAGGGGTCCCACGAGCAGTACTTC.

This chain connects TRBV6-6 to TRBJ1-1, with D unresolved. Trimming took off 6 bases at V and 0 bases at J, with 11 bases between the two ends. The germline CDR1 and CDR2 sequences are MNHNY and SVGAGI (reference sequence). This CDR3 spans 14 amino acids. CDR3 in DNA: TGTGCCAGCAGCACCTTTGGTATGAACACTGAAGCTTTCTTT. Translated, it gives CASSTFGMNTEAFF.

The V call is TRBV18, the J call TRBJ2-2; D gene unclear. The CDR3 has 14 residues. Germline assignment: CDR1 KGHSH and CDR2 LQKENI. The ends were cut back, 2 bases at V and 2 bases at J, with 6 bases in the middle. The CDR3 protein is CASSPGRNTGELFF. The CDR3 DNA reads TGTGCCAGCTCACCAGGCAGAAACACCGGGGAGCTGTTTTTT.

CDR3 bases: TGCAGCGTTGATCAGGGGCGGAATGAAAAACTGTTTTTT. Encoded protein: CSVDQGRNEKLFF. The chain combines TRBV29-1 with TRBJ1-4, with D possibly matching TRBD1 (6 bases). This CDR3 spans 13 amino acids. Germline V CDR1 and CDR2: SQVTM, ANQGSEA. V was shortened by 3 bases and J by 5 bases, with 10 bases between the two germline ends.

As concerns this clone: Other nucleotide sequences in the sample specify the same CDR3. The chain recombines TRBV7-9 with TRBJ2-3; 10 positions match TRBD2. V was pared by 4 bases and J by 1 base, with 2 bases of the junction left unmatched. The length of the CDR3 is 15 residues. Looked up from germline, CDR1 is SEHNR and CDR2 is FQNEAQ (reference sequence). CDR3 protein: CASSSGTSGTDTQYF. The DNA for the CDR3 is TGTGCCAGCAGCTCAGGGACTAGCGGCACAGATACGCAGTATTTT.

The chain employs TRBV4-1 and TRBJ2-6; D unresolved. Germline-derived CDR1 and CDR2 are MGHRA and YSYEKL. The CDR3 loop spans 17 amino acids. V gave up 1 base and J gave up 0 bases, with 10 bases separating them. The chain's CDR3 is CASSQAVGNSGANVLTF. In DNA form, the CDR3 reads TGCGCCAGCAGCCAAGCCGTAGGGAACTCTGGGGCCAACGTCCTGACTTTC.

The chain carries TRBV5-1 and TRBJ2-4; 10 positions agree with TRBD2. CDR3 length equals 17 residues. CDR1 is SGHRS and CDR2 is YFSETQ in the germline V gene. Trimming took 0 bases from V and 6 from J; bases not matched to a gene: 9. CDR3 sequence (DNA): TGCGCCAGCAGCTTGGCTCCTAGCGGGAGACGTGGAAACATTCAGTACTTC. Its protein is CASSLAPSGRRGNIQYF.

The chain carries TRBV19 and TRBJ2-1; 14 nucleotides line up with TRBD2. This CDR3 contains 18 residues. V shed 3 bases, J shed 6 bases, and the junction held 10 bases outside the gene matches. The germline CDR1 and CDR2 sequences are LNHDA and SQIVND (reference sequence). CDR3 loop: CASSIGTSGSRVSNEQFF. The CDR3, as DNA: TGTGCCAGTAGTATCGGGACTAGCGGGAGCCGGGTGTCCAATGAGCAGTTCTTC.

The gene calls are TRBV28 and TRBJ2-1; the match to TRBD2 covers 9 bases. J was trimmed by 15 bases and V by 2 bases; bases with no gene match: 2. This CDR3 spans 11 amino acids. Germline assignment: CDR1 MDHEN and CDR2 SYDVKM. The CDR3 loop reads CASSLAGGVFF. The CDR3 coding sequence is TGTGCCAGCAGTTTAGCGGGAGGGGTGTTCTTC.

V and J are TRBV28 and TRBJ1-4; 8 bases match TRBD1. Trimming at V came to 4 bases and at J to 6 bases, leaving 10 bases not matched to a gene. The CDR3 runs 16 residues. The germline gives CDR1 MDHEN, CDR2 SYDVKM. DNA of the CDR3: TGTGCCAGCAGTTCGACAGGGGACCTAGCCGATGAAAAACTGTTTTTT. Its protein is CASSSTGDLADEKLFF.

V is TRBV23-1 and J is TRBJ2-5; 9 bases line up with TRBD1. TRBV23-1 qualifies as an ORF whose function is uncertain. The CDR3 has 14 residues. With 7 bases clipped from V and 4 bases from J, the junction kept 7 bases outside the gene matches. CDR3 coding DNA: TGCGCCAGCACTCCACGGACAGGGGTAGAGACCCAGTACTTC. Translation: CASTPRTGVETQYF.

The V gene is TRBV5-1, the J gene TRBJ2-1; D may be TRBD2 (5 bases). V was cut by 2 bases and J by 7 bases, with 10 bases left in between. CDR3 length equals 13 residues. The germline V gene encodes CDR1 SGHRS and CDR2 YFSETQ. The CDR3 loop reads CASSLLGGNEQFF. CDR3 nucleotide sequence: TGCGCCAGCAGCTTACTGGGCGGGAATGAGCAGTTCTTC.

The chain combines TRBV29-1 with TRBJ2-7; maybe TRBD2 (6 bases). V gave up 4 bases and J gave up 2 bases, with 12 bases separating them. Germline V gene data show CDR1 as SQVTM and CDR2 as ANQGSEA. The CDR3 contains 13 residues. CDR3 loop: CSVGGTYAYEQYF. The CDR3 coding sequence is TGCAGCGTTGGCGGGACTTACGCCTACGAGCAGTACTTC.

This chain connects TRBV21-1 to TRBJ2-7; the tabulated D call, TRBD1, remains unverified against the DNA. TRBV21-1 is termed a pseudogene. The CDR3 sequence is 15 residues long. The DNA of the CDR3 is TGTGCCAGCAGCGGTCCCGGGACAGTGAACTACGAGCAGTACTTC. The encoded protein is CASSGPGTVNYEQYF.

The CDR3 reads CASSLYRTGDVLGYTF. For the CDR3, the DNA is TGTGCCAGCAGTTTATATCGGACAGGGGACGTCCTTGGCTACACCTTC. The chain uses TRBV27 and TRBJ1-2, with TRBD1 matching over 9 bases. Losses at the gene ends were 1 base for V and 7 bases for J; bases not matched to a gene: 10. The germline V gene encodes CDR1 MNHEY and CDR2 SMNVEV (reference sequence). CDR3 length equals 16 residues.

The V call is TRBV7-2, the J call TRBJ2-7; the D gene is possibly TRBD2 (6 bases). CDR1 SGHTA and CDR2 FQGNSA come from the germline V gene. V was shortened by 1 base and J by 0 bases, with 10 bases between the two germline ends. The CDR3 contains 15 residues. The CDR3 DNA sequence: TGTGCCAGCAGCTTAGGGAGGGCTATCTCCTACGAGCAGTACTTC. This codes for CASSLGRAISYEQYF.

V is TRBV10-3 and J is TRBJ2-1; maybe TRBD2 (5 bases). V gave up 2 bases and J gave up 7 bases, with 12 bases separating them. Per germline, CDR1 ENHRY and CDR2 SYGVKD. The CDR3 contains 14 residues. The CDR3 region is CAISEPWRRNEQFF. Here the CDR3 DNA reads TGTGCCATCAGTGAGCCGTGGAGGCGTAATGAGCAGTTCTTC.

The chain couples TRBV7-6 to TRBJ1-1; D ambiguous. V was trimmed by 0 bases and J by 2 bases, leaving 7 bases between them. CDR3 length: 14 residues. Germline CDR1 reads SGHVS; CDR2 reads FNYEAQ. In DNA, the CDR3 is TGTGCCAGCAGCTTAGCGGCGGGAAACACTGAAGCTTTCTTT. Its protein is CASSLAAGNTEAFF. The whole variable domain, filled in from reference TRBV7-6 and TRBJ1-1, reads GAGVSQSPRYKVTKRGQDVALRCDPISGHVSLYWYRQALGQGPEFLTYFNYEAQQDKSGLPNDRFSAERPEGSISTLTIQRTEQRDSAMYRCASSLAAGNTEAFFGQGTRLTVV.

V usage is TRBV15 and J usage is TRBJ2-3, with 7 bases fitting TRBD1. V lost 7 bases, J lost 4 bases, and 11 bases stayed unmatched. The CDR3 spans 15 residues. The germline CDR1 and CDR2 sequences are LNHNV and YYDKDF (reference sequence). The CDR3 is CATTSGTAMSDTQYF. Here the CDR3 DNA reads TGTGCCACCACCTCCGGGACAGCAATGTCAGATACGCAGTATTTT.

The chain has TRBV29-1 and TRBJ2-5; D not resolved. Germline V lookup: CDR1 SQVTM, CDR2 ANQGSEA. The V end was cut by 7 bases, the J end by 2 bases, with 11 bases between. The CDR3 is 12 amino acids. The CDR3 region is CSGGPTQETQYF. The CDR3, as DNA: TGCAGCGGTGGACCAACACAAGAGACCCAGTACTTC.